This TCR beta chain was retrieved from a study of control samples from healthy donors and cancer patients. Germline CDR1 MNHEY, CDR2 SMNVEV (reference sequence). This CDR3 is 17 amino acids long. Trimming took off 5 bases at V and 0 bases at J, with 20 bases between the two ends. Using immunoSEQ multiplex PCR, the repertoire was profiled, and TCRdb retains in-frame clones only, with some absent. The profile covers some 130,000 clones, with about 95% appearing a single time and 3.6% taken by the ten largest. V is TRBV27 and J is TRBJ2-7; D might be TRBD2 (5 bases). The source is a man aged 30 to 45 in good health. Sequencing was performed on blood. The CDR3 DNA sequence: TGTGCCAGCAGTCTTCGAAAAACACAAACTAGCTCCTACGAGCAGTACTTC. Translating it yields CASSLRKTQTSSYEQYF.